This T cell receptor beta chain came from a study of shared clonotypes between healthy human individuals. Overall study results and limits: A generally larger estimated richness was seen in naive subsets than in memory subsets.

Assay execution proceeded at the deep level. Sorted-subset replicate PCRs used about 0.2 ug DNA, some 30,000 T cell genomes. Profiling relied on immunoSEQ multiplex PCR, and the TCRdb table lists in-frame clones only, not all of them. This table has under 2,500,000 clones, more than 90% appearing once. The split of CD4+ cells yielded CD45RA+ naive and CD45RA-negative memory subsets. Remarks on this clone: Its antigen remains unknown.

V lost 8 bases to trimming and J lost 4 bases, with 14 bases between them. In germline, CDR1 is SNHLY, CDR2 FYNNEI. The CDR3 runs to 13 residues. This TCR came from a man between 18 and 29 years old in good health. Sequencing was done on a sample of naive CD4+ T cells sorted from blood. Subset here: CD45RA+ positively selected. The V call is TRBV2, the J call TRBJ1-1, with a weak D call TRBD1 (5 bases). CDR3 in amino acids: CASQSQGTTEAFF. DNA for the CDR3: TGTGCCAGCCAATCCCAGGGAACCACTGAAGCTTTCTTT.